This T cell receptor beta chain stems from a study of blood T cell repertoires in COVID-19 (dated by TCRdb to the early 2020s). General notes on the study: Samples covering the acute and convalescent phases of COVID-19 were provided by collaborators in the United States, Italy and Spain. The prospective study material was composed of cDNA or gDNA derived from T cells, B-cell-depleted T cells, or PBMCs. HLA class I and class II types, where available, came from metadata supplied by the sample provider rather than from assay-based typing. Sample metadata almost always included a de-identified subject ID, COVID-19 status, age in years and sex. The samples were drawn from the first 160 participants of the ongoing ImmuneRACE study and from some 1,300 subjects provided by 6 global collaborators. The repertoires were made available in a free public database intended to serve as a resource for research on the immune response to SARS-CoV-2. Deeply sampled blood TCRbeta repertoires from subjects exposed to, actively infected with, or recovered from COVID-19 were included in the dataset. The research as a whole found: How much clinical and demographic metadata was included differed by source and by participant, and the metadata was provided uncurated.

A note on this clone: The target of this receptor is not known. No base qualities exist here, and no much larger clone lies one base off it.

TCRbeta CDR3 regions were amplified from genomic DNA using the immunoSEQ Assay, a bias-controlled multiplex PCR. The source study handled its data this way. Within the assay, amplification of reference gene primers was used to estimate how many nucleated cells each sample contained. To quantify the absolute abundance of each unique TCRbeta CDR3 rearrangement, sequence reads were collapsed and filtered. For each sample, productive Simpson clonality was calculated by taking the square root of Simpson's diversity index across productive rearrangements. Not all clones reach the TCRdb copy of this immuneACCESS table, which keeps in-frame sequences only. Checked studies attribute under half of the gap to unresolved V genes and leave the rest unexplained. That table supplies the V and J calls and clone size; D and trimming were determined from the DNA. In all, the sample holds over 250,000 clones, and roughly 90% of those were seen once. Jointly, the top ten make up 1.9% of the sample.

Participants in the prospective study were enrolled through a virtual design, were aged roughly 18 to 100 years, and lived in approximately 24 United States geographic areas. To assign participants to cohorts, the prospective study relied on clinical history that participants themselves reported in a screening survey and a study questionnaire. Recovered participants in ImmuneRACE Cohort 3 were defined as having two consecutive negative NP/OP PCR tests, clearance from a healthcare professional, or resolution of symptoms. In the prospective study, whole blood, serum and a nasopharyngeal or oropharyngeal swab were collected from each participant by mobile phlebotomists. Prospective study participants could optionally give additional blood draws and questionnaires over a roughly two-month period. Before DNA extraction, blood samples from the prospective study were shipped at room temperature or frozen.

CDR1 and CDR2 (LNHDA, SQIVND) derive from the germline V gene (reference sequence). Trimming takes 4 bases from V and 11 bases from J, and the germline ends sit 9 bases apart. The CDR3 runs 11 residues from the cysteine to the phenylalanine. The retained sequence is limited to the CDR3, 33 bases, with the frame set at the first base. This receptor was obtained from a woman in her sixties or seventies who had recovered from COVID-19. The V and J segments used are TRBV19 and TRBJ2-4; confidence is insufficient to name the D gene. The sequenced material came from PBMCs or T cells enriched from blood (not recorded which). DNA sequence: TGTGCCAGTAGTACCCAGGCTGTTCAGTACTTC. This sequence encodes CASSTQAVQYF.